These 16 T cell receptor beta chains originate from one sample sequenced in a study of OX40 agonist ivuxolimab in advanced cancers. The data were produced by immunoSEQ multiplex PCR, yet TCRdb's version contains in-frame clones alone and is incomplete. The data show approximately 32,000 clones, 88% seen once. The material was CD4+ or CD8+ T cells sorted from blood, obtained in a trial of the OX40 agonist ivuxolimab. These receptors were taken from an adult with an advanced solid tumor such as melanoma, head and neck, liver or kidney cancer.

The J gene is TRBJ2-2, the V gene TRBV6-4, with D hard to call. V dropped 6 bases and J dropped 0 bases, with 5 bases sitting between them. Germline V CDR1 and CDR2: MRHNA, SNTAGT. The CDR3 covers 13 residues. CDR3 sequence reads: CASSGTNTGELFF. In nucleotides, the CDR3 is TGTGCCAGCAGCGGAACGAACACCGGGGAGCTGTTTTTT.

Many counts were recorded for this clone. The chain is built from TRBV11-2 and TRBJ1-4, with D possibly TRBD1 on 5 matching bases. Germline loops: CDR1 SGHAT, CDR2 FQNNGV. This CDR3 contains 14 residues. The V end was cut by 6 bases, the J end by 4 bases, with 12 bases between. CDR3 DNA: TGTGCCAGCAGGATGACAGTGCGTAATGAAAAACTGTTTTTT. Translated, it gives CASRMTVRNEKLFF.

This rearrangement joins TRBV28 to TRBJ2-7, with D maybe TRBD2 (7 bases). V was shortened by 8 bases and J by 0 bases, with 23 bases between the two germline ends. This CDR3 has 17 amino acids. Germline V lookup: CDR1 MDHEN, CDR2 SYDVKM. For the CDR3, the DNA is TGTGCCAGCGATACCAACAGGGAGGCTAGCGGCTCCTACGAGCAGTACTTC. Its translation is CASDTNREASGSYEQYF.

The chain links TRBV5-6 to TRBJ2-3; possibly TRBD1 for D (6 bases). Germline CDR1 is SGHDT and CDR2 is YYEEEE. The CDR3 is made up of 14 amino acids. The V gene lost 4 bases and the J gene lost 0 bases, with 9 bases spanning the gap. In DNA, the CDR3 is TGTGCCAGCAGCGCCGGACAGAGCACAGATACGCAGTATTTT. Translating gives CASSAGQSTDTQYF. The full variable domain, rest sourced from reference TRBV5-6 and TRBJ2-3, is DAGVTQSPTHLIKTRGQQVTLRCSPKSGHDTVSWYQQALGQGPQFIFQYYEEEERQRGNFPDRFSGHQFPNYSSELNVNALLLGDSALYLCASSAGQSTDTQYFGPGTRLTVL.

V usage is TRBV6-6 and J usage is TRBJ1-6, with 7 positions matching TRBD1. Germline-derived CDR1 and CDR2 are MNHNY and SVGAGI (reference sequence). This CDR3 has 16 residues. The trim removed 5 bases at V and 2 bases at J, leaving 6 bases unmatched. The CDR3 is CASSGRGQTYNSPLHF. Written as DNA, the CDR3 is TGTGCCAGCAGTGGTAGGGGGCAGACCTATAATTCACCCCTCCACTTT.

V is TRBV12-5 and J is TRBJ1-1, with 7 bases lining up with TRBD1. The J segment lost 0 bases and the V segment lost 2 bases, leaving 3 bases of the junction unmatched. The CDR3 consists of 15 residues. Germline V gene sequence: CDR1 LGHNT, CDR2 FRNRAP. As DNA, the CDR3 is TGTGCTAGTGGTTTGTTGACAGGGATGAACACTGAAGCTTTCTTT. Residues: CASGLLTGMNTEAFF. The whole variable domain, filled in from reference TRBV12-5 and TRBJ1-1, reads DARVTQTPRHKVTEMGQEVTMRCQPILGHNTVFWYRQTMMQGLELLAYFRNRAPLDDSGMPKDRFSAEMPDATLATLKIQPSEPRDSAVYFCASGLLTGMNTEAFFGQGTRLTVV.

This clone is termed medium-sized. This chain joins TRBV29-1 and TRBJ1-1; TRBD1 might be the D (5 bases). This CDR3 has 13 amino acids. Germline CDR1 and CDR2: SQVTM and ANQGSEA. V lost 0 bases, J lost 1 base, and 6 bases lay in between. This CDR3 is CSVEEGGNTEAFF. The CDR3 region has the DNA TGCAGCGTTGAAGAGGGGGGGAACACTGAAGCTTTCTTT.

J is TRBJ2-6 and V is TRBV7-8; TRBD1 aligns across 9 bases. Trimming took 1 base from V and 0 from J; bases not matched to a gene: 13. Germline values: CDR1 SGHVS, CDR2 FQNEAQ. This CDR3 contains 21 residues. CDR3 nucleotides: TGTGCCAGCAGCTTAGATACCAGCGCGGGGACAGGGCCCTCTGGGGCCAACGTCCTGACTTTC. As protein: CASSLDTSAGTGPSGANVLTF. The full variable domain, rest sourced from reference TRBV7-8 and TRBJ2-6, is GAGVSQSPRYKVAKRGQDVALRCDPISGHVSLFWYQQALGQGPEFLTYFQNEAQLDKSGLPSDRFFAERPEGSVSTLKIQRTQQEDSAVYLCASSLDTSAGTGPSGANVLTFGAGSRLTVL.

This clone was recorded only once. The chain carries TRBV7-3 and TRBJ2-1; D could derive from TRBD1 or TRBD2 (5 bases each). Germline V gives CDR1 SGHTA, CDR2 FQGTGA. Trimming pared 2 bases from V and 8 bases from J, leaving 13 bases between. The CDR3 extends over 14 amino acids. This chain's CDR3 is CASSLGGFQDEQFF. The CDR3 region has the DNA TGTGCCAGCAGCTTAGGGGGTTTTCAGGATGAGCAGTTCTTC.

This chain's CDR3 is CASSLKGQGPHEQYF. CDR3 DNA: TGTGCCAGCAGCTTAAAGGGACAGGGACCCCACGAGCAGTACTTC. The chain joins TRBV7-9 to TRBJ2-7; TRBD1 matches 9 bases. The V gene end was trimmed by 2 bases and the J gene end by 5 bases; junction bases not matched to a gene: 7. This CDR3 has 15 amino acids. Looked up from germline, CDR1 is SEHNR and CDR2 is FQNEAQ (reference sequence).

This chain links TRBV6-5 with TRBJ2-7, with a tentative D call TRBD1 (5 bases). Germline V gene sequence: CDR1 MNHEY, CDR2 SVGAGI. The V end was cut by 0 bases, the J end by 4 bases, with 7 bases between. The CDR3 has 13 amino acids. CDR3 loop: CASSYSQGYEQYF. CDR3 coding DNA: TGTGCCAGCAGTTACTCCCAGGGTTACGAGCAGTACTTC.

V is TRBV27 and J is TRBJ2-1; 10 nucleotides match TRBD1. V trimming: 8 bases; J trimming: 3 bases; junction bases outside the gene matches: 4. The length of the CDR3 is 14 residues. CDR1 is MNHEY and CDR2 is SMNVEV in the germline V gene (reference sequence). CDR3 DNA sequence: TGTGCCAGCGCGACAGGGGGCATCTACAATGAGCAGTTCTTC. Its protein product is CASATGGIYNEQFF.

The J gene is TRBJ2-7, the V gene TRBV28, with TRBD1 identical over 7 bases. This CDR3 is 16 amino acids long. V lost 1 base, J lost 3 bases, and 9 bases stayed unmatched. Germline assignment: CDR1 MDHEN and CDR2 SYDVKM. The CDR3 spells CASSLSEGGGYYEQYF. The CDR3 region has the DNA TGTGCCAGCAGTTTATCTGAAGGGGGCGGCTACTACGAGCAGTACTTC.

The gene calls are TRBV4-2 and TRBJ2-7; no definite D call. CDR1 and CDR2 from the germline V gene are LGHNA and YNFKEQ. The CDR3 is 11 amino acids. V was clipped by 3 bases and J by 2 bases, with 2 bases between them. Written as DNA, the CDR3 is TGTGCCAGCAGCCATGCCTACGAGCAGTACTTC. This codes for CASSHAYEQYF.

The CDR3 DNA reads TGTGCCATCAGTGTTGCTTCAGGCACCGGGGAGCTGTTTTTT. Translating gives CAISVASGTGELFF. This sequence joins TRBV10-3 and TRBJ2-2; D unclear. Germline CDR1 ENHRY, CDR2 SYGVKD. V was pared by 4 bases and J by 4 bases, with 10 bases between. The CDR3 extends over 14 amino acids.

This chain uses TRBV20-1 with TRBJ2-3; D possibly corresponds to TRBD1 (5 bases). This CDR3 has 11 residues. Germline CDR1 and CDR2: DFQATT and SNEGSKA (reference sequence). Trimming removed 6 bases from V and 7 bases from J, with 11 bases in between. The DNA for the CDR3 is TGCAGTGCCCTACAGGACAATACGCAGTATTTT. Its translation: CSALQDNTQYF.